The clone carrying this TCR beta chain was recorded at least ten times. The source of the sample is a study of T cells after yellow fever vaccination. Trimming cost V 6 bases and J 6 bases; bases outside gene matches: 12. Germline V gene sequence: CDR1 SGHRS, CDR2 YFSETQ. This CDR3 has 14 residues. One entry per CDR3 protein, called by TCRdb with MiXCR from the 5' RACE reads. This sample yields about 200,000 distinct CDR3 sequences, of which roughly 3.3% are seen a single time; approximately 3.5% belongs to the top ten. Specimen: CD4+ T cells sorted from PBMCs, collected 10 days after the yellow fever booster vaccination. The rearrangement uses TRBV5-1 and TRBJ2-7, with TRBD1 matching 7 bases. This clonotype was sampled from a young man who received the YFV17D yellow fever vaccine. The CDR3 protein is CASTRDSQSIEQYF. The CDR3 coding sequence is TGCGCCAGCACCCGGGACAGCCAAAGCATCGAGCAGTACTTC.